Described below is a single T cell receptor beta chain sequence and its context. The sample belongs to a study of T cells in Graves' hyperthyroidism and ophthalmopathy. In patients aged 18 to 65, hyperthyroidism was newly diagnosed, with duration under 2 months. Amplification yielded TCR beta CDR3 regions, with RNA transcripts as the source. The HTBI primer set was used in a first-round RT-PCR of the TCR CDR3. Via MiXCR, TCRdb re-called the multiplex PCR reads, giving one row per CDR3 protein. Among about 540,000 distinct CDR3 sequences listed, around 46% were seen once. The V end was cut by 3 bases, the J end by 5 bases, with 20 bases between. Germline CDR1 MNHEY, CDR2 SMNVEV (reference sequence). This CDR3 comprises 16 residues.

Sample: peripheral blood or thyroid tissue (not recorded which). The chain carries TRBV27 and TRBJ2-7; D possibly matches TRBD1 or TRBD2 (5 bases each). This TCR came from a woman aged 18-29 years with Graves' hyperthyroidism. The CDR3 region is CASSLTLGTQSDEQYF. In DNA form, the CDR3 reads TGTGCCAGCAGTTTGACACTCGGGACGCAGTCCGACGAGCAGTACTTC.